These 3 T cell receptor beta chains were sequenced from one sample in a study of cytomegalovirus exposure and HLA in healthy donors. 60 Vbeta and 13 Jbeta primers were used in PCR. TCRdb keeps only in-frame clones here, not all; method: immunoSEQ multiplex PCR. The sample shows some 140,000 clones, roughly 77% of them seen only once. Source material: PBMCs. The receptors shown here come from a female donor in good health and CMV-seronegative.

The chain's CDR3 is CASSLSGRAWDEQFF. For the CDR3, the DNA is TGCGCCAGCAGCCTAAGCGGGAGGGCCTGGGATGAGCAGTTCTTC. V gene TRBV4-1 combines with J gene TRBJ2-1; 10 bases map to TRBD2. The CDR3 has 15 residues. Germline CDR1 is MGHRA and CDR2 is YSYEKL. After removal of 4 bases from V and 8 bases from J, the junction contained 8 bases not matched to a gene.

This sequence joins TRBV5-1 and TRBJ2-5; 7 bases are shared with TRBD2. Germline-derived CDR1 and CDR2 are SGHRS and YFSETQ. This CDR3 is 15 amino acids long. The V segment lost 0 bases and the J segment 4 bases; nucleotides outside the gene matches: 6. The CDR3 is CASSLDAPGGETQYF. The DNA of the CDR3 is TGCGCCAGCAGCTTGGACGCCCCGGGGGGAGAGACCCAGTACTTC.

The V call is TRBV7-3, the J call TRBJ2-1; 11 nucleotides align to TRBD2. Germline CDR1 SGHTA, CDR2 FQGTGA. This CDR3 contains 15 residues. J lost 4 bases, V lost 4 bases, and 3 bases had no gene match. In nucleotides, the CDR3 is TGTGCCAGCAGCTCTAGCGGGGGGCAATACAATGAGCAGTTCTTC. Translated, it gives CASSSSGGQYNEQFF.